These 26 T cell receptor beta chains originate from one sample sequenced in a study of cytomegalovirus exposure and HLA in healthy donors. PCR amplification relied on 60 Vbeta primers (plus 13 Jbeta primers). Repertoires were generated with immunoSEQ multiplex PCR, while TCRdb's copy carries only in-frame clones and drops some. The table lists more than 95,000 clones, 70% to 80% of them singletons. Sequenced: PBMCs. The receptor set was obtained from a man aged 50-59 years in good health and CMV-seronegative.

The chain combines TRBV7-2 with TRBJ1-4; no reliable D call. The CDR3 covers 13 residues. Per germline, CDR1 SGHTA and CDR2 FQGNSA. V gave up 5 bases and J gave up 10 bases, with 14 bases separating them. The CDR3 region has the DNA TGTGCCAGCAGCGAGACTACGAATAGAAAACTGTTTTTT. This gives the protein CASSETTNRKLFF. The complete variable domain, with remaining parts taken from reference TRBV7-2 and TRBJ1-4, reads GAGVSQSPSNKVTEKGKDVELRCDPISGHTALYWYRQSLGQGLEFLIYFQGNSAPDKSGLPSDRFSAERTGGSVSTLTIQRTQQEDSAVYLCASSETTNRKLFFGSGTQLSVL.

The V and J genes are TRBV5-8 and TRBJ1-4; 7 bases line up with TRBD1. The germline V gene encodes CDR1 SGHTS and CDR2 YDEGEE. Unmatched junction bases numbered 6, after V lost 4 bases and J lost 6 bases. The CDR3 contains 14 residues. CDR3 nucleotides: TGTGCCAGCAGCCCAGACAGGGTTTATGAAAAACTGTTTTTT. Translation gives CASSPDRVYEKLFF.

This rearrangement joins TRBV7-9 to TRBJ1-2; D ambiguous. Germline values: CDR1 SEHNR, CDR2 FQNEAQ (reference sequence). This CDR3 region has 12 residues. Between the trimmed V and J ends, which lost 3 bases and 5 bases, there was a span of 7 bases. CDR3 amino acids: CASSFTQYGYTF. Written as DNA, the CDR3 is TGTGCCAGCAGCTTCACACAGTATGGCTACACCTTC.

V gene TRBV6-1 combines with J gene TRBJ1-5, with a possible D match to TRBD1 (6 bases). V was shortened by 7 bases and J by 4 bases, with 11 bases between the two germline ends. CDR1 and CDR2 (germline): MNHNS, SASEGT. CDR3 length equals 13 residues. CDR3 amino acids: CASKGQINQPQHF. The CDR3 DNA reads TGTGCCAGCAAAGGACAGATAAATCAGCCCCAGCATTTT.

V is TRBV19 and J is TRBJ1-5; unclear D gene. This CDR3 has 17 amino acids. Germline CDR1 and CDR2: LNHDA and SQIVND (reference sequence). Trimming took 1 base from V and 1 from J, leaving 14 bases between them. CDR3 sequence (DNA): TGTGCCAGTAGTATAGTACCTTCGGGATTAAGCAATCAGCCCCAGCATTTT. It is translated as CASSIVPSGLSNQPQHF. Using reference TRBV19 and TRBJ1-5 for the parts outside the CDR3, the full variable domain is DGGITQSPKYLFRKEGQNVTLSCEQNLNHDAMYWYRQDPGQGLRLIYYSQIVNDFQKGDIAEGYSVSREKKESFPLTVTSAQKNPTAFYLCASSIVPSGLSNQPQHFGDGTRLSIL.

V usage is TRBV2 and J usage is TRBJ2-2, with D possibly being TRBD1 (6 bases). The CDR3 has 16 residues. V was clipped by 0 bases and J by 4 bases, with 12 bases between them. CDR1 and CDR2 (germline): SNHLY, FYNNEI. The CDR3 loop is CASSEARPGATGELFF. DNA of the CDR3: TGTGCCAGCAGTGAAGCAAGGCCAGGGGCCACCGGGGAGCTGTTTTTT.

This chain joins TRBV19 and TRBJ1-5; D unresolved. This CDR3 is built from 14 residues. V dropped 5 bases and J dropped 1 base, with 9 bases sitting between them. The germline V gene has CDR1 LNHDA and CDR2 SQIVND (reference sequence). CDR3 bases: TGTGCCAGTAGTGGTCAGGCCAGCAATCAGCCCCAGCATTTT. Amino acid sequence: CASSGQASNQPQHF.

The CDR3 coding sequence is TGTGCCAGCAGCGACCACAGGGACGAAAAACTGTTTTTT. It translates to CASSDHRDEKLFF. This chain joins TRBV9 and TRBJ1-4, with a possible D match to TRBD1 (6 bases). This CDR3 is built from 13 residues. V lost 3 bases to trimming and J lost 8 bases, with 11 bases between them. Germline V gene data show CDR1 as SGDLS and CDR2 as YYNGEE.

The CDR3 DNA is TGTGCCTGGAAGGGACAGGGGGCGCTTGGCACCGGGGAGCTGTTTTTT. Amino acid sequence: CAWKGQGALGTGELFF. This rearrangement joins TRBV30 to TRBJ2-2; 12 bases line up with TRBD1. In germline, CDR1 is GTSNPN, CDR2 SVGIG (reference sequence). V lost 4 bases, J lost 4 bases, and 7 bases stayed unmatched. The CDR3 spans 16 residues.

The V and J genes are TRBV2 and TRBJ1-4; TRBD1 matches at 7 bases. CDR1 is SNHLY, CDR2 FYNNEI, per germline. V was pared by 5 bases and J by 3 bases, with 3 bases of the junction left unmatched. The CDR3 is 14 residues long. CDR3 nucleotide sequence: TGTGCCAGCAGTTTGGACAGGTCTAATGAAAAACTGTTTTTT. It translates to CASSLDRSNEKLFF.

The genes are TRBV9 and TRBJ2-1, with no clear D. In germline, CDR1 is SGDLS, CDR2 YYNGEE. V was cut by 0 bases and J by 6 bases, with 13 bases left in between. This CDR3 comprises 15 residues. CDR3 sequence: CASSVVTNSPNEQFF. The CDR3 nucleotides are TGTGCCAGCAGCGTAGTTACAAATTCCCCCAATGAGCAGTTCTTC.

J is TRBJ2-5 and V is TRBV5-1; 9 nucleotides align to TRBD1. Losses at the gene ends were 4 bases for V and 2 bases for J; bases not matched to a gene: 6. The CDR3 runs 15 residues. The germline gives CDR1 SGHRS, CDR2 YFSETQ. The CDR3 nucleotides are TGCGCCAGCAGCGCCGGGACAGGGTTACAAGAGACCCAGTACTTC. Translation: CASSAGTGLQETQYF.

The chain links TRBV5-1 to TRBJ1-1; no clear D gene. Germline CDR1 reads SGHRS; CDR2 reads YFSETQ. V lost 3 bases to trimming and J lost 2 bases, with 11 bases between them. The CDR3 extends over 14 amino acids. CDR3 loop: CASSSSGLNTEAFF. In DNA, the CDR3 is TGCGCCAGCAGCTCTTCGGGTTTAAACACTGAAGCTTTCTTT.

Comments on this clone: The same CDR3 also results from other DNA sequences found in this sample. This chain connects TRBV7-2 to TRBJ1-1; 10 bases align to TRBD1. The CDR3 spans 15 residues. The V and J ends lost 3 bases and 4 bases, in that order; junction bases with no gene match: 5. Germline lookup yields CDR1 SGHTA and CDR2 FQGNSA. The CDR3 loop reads CASSFRTGGGTEAFF. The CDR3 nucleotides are TGTGCCAGCAGCTTCCGGACAGGGGGGGGCACTGAAGCTTTCTTT.

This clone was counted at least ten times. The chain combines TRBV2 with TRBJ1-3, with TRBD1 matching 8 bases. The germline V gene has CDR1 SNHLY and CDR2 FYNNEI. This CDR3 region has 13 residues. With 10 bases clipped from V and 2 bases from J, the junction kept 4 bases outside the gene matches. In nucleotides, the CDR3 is TGTGCCAAAACAGGGGGAGCTGGAAACACCATATATTTT. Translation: CAKTGGAGNTIYF.

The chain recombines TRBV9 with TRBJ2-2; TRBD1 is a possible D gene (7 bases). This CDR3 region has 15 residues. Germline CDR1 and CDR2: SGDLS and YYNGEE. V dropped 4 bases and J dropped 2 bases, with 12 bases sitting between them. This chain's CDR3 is CASSPGGQNTGELFF. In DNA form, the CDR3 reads TGTGCCAGCAGCCCAGGGGGGCAAAACACCGGGGAGCTGTTTTTT.

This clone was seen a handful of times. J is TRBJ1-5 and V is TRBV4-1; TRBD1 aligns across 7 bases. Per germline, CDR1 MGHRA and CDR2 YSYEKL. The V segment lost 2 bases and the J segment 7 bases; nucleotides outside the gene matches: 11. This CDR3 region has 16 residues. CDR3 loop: CASSQTTLQGKQPQHF. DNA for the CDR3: TGCGCCAGCAGCCAAACGACGCTACAGGGGAAACAGCCCCAGCATTTT.

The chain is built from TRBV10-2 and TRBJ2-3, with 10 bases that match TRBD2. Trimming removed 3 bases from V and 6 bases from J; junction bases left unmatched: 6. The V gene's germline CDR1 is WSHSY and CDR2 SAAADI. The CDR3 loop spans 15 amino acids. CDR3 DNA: TGCGCCAGCAGTGACCTCCTAGCGGGGGCTGATACGCAGTATTTT. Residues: CASSDLLAGADTQYF.

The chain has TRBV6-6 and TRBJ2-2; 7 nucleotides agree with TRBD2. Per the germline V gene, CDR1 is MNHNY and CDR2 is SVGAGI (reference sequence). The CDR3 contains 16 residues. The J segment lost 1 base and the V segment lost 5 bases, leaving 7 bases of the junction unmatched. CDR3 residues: CASSHFSGLNTGELFF. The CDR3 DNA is TGTGCCAGCAGTCATTTTAGCGGGCTGAACACCGGGGAGCTGTTTTTT.

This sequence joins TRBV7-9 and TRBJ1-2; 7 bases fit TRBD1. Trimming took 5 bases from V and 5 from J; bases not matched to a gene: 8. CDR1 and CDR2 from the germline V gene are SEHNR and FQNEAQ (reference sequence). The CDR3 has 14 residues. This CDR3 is CASSTRGTEYGYTF. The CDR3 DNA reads TGTGCCAGCAGCACCCGAGGGACAGAATATGGCTACACCTTC.

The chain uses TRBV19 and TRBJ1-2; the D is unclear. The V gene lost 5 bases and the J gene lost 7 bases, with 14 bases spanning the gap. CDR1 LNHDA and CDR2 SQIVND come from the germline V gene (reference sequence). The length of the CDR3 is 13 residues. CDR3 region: CASSPARGAGYTF. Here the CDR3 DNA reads TGTGCCAGTAGTCCTGCCCGGGGTGCTGGCTACACCTTC.

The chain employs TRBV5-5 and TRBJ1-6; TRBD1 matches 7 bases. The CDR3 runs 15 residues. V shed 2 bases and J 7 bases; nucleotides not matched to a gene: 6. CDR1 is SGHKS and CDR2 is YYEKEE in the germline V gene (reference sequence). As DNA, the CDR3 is TGTGCCAGCAGCTTTCTCCGGGACAGAAATTCACCCCTCCACTTT. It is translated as CASSFLRDRNSPLHF.

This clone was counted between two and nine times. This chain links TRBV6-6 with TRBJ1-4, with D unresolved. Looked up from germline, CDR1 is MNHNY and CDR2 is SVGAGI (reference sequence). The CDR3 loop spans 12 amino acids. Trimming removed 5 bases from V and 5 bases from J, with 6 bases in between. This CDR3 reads CASSNRNEKLFF. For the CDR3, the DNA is TGTGCCAGCAGTAACAGAAATGAAAAACTGTTTTTT.

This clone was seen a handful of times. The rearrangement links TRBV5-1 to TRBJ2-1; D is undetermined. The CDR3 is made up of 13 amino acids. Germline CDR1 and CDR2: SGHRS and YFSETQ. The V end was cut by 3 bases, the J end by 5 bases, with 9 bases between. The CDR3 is CASSSLVHNEQFF. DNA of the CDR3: TGCGCCAGCAGCTCCTTAGTGCACAATGAGCAGTTCTTC.

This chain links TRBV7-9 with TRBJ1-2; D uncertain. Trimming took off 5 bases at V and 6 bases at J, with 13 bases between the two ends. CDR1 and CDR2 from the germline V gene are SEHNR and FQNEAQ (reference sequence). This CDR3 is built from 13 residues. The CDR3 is CASSPAASHGYTF. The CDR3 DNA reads TGTGCCAGCAGCCCGGCCGCTAGCCATGGCTACACCTTC.

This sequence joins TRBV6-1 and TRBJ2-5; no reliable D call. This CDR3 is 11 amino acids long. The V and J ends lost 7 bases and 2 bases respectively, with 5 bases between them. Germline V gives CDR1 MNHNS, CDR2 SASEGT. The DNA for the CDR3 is TGTGCCAGCACGAGACAAGAGACCCAGTACTTC. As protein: CASTRQETQYF.